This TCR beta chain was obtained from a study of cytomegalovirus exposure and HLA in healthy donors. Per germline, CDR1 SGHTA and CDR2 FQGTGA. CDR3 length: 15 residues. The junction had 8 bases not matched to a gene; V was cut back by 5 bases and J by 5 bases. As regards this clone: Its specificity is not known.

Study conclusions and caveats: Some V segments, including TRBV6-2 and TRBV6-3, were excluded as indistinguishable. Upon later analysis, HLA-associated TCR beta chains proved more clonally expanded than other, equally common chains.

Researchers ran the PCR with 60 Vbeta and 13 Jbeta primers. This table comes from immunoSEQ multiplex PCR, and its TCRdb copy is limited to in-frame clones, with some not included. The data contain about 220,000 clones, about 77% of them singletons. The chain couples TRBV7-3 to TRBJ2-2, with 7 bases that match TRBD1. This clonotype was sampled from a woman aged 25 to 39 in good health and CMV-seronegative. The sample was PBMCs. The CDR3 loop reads CASSPDSTGTGELFF. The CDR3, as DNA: TGTGCCAGCAGCCCAGACTCGACAGGGACCGGGGAGCTGTTTTTT.